Shown below are 19 T cell receptor beta chains from a single sample sequenced in a study of T cell clonotyping in hematopoietic cell transplantation. Assay used: immunoSEQ multiplex PCR; TCRdb lists only in-frame clones, some missing. The profile covers roughly 8,300 clones, with around 85% appearing a single time and 33% taken by the ten largest. Time point of the sample: recipient sample about 28 days before transplant, after cytoreduction. This sample comprised peripheral blood mononuclear cells, obtained before stem cell transplant. These TCRs come from a man in his sixties with acute myeloid leukemia. Some clones in this sample may be carry-over from other donors' samples.

The CDR3 loop reads CASSLGGFAGGHYEQYF. CDR3 in DNA: TGTGCCAGCAGCTTGGGGGGATTTGCGGGAGGCCACTACGAGCAGTACTTC. The chain links TRBV5-6 to TRBJ2-7, with TRBD2 matching over 8 bases. The CDR3 runs 17 residues. Trimming at V came to 0 bases and at J to 3 bases, leaving 11 bases not matched to a gene. Germline lookup yields CDR1 SGHDT and CDR2 YYEEEE.

V usage is TRBV30 and J usage is TRBJ1-2; a possible D gene is TRBD1 (5 bases). Germline V gene lookup returns CDR1 GTSNPN and CDR2 SVGIG (reference sequence). The CDR3 totals 11 residues. Trimming pared 3 bases from V and 7 bases from J, leaving 9 bases between. The CDR3 loop is CAWRDIGGYTF. The CDR3 nucleotides are TGTGCCTGGAGGGACATTGGTGGCTACACCTTC.

The gene calls are TRBV2 and TRBJ2-3; no reliable D call. Germline lookup yields CDR1 SNHLY and CDR2 FYNNEI. The CDR3 has 16 amino acids. V lost 7 bases and J lost 3, with 20 bases in between. The chain's CDR3 is CASTTSLAQRTDTQYF. The CDR3, as DNA: TGTGCCAGCACCACCTCGTTGGCCCAACGGACAGATACGCAGTATTTT.

This sequence joins TRBV9 and TRBJ2-5, with 10 bases aligning to TRBD2. The germline CDR1 and CDR2 sequences are SGDLS and YYNGEE. Unmatched junction bases numbered 3, after V lost 4 bases and J lost 0 bases. The CDR3 is 15 amino acids. The CDR3 region is CASSSSGGHQETQYF. In DNA, the CDR3 is TGTGCCAGCAGCAGTAGCGGGGGGCACCAAGAGACCCAGTACTTC.

The chain is built from TRBV7-8 and TRBJ2-3; weak D call: TRBD1 (7 bases). Germline-derived CDR1 and CDR2 are SGHVS and FQNEAQ. This CDR3 has 15 amino acids. Trimming removed 5 bases from V and 5 bases from J, with 17 bases in between. In nucleotides, the CDR3 is TGTGCCAGCAGCGTCGTGGGCAGGGGGGTAGATACGCAGTATTTT. This translates into CASSVVGRGVDTQYF.

The J gene is TRBJ2-7, the V gene TRBV1; the table's D gene call, TRBD1, was not cross checked with the DNA. TRBV1 is deemed a pseudogene. The CDR3 runs 10 residues. DNA for the CDR3: TGCACCAGTACCCAGGGGGAGCAGTACTTC. As protein: CTSTQGEQYF.

This clone was recorded only once. The rearrangement uses TRBV28 and TRBJ1-2; D remains unclear. The CDR3 has 14 residues. The germline V and J ends were trimmed by 6 bases and 7 bases, with 18 bases remaining between them. Looked up from germline, CDR1 is MDHEN and CDR2 is SYDVKM. The CDR3 reads CASRLGFGAGGYTF. CDR3 coding DNA: TGTGCCAGCAGGCTTGGATTCGGAGCAGGTGGCTACACCTTC.

This rearrangement joins TRBV27 to TRBJ2-2, with D unresolved. The V and J ends lost 5 bases and 2 bases respectively, with 15 bases between them. The V gene's germline CDR1 is MNHEY and CDR2 SMNVEV (reference sequence). CDR3 size: 16 residues. The CDR3 DNA sequence: TGTGCCAGCAGTCCAAGACTCGCGTTAAACACCGGGGAGCTGTTTTTT. Translated, it gives CASSPRLALNTGELFF.

The rearrangement joins TRBV20-1 to TRBJ1-1; D ambiguous. In germline, CDR1 is DFQATT, CDR2 SNEGSKA (reference sequence). The CDR3 length is 11 residues. The V gene lost 6 bases and the J gene lost 7 bases, with 12 bases spanning the gap. This CDR3 is CSALGWGEAFF. The CDR3, as DNA: TGCAGTGCCCTGGGTTGGGGTGAAGCTTTCTTT.

This clone came up once. This chain uses TRBV28 with TRBJ1-5, with 7 bases matching TRBD1. The CDR3 totals 16 residues. V trimming: 3 bases; J trimming: 1 base; junction bases outside the gene matches: 6. The germline CDR1 and CDR2 sequences are MDHEN and SYDVKM. Written as DNA, the CDR3 is TGTGCCAGCAGTTTGACCAGGGGGGTCAGCAATCAGCCCCAGCATTTT. Protein product: CASSLTRGVSNQPQHF.

The chain links TRBV6-5 to TRBJ1-2; D gene ambiguous. Germline V lookup: CDR1 MNHEY, CDR2 SVGAGI. The CDR3 has 11 amino acids. V was shortened by 2 bases and J by 8 bases, with 6 bases between the two germline ends. The CDR3 here is CASSYGEGYTF. Here the CDR3 DNA reads TGTGCCAGCAGTTACGGGGAGGGCTACACCTTC.

This rearrangement joins TRBV30 to TRBJ2-6; 8 nucleotides agree with TRBD1. V shed 5 bases, J shed 2 bases, and the junction held 5 bases outside the gene matches. Looked up from germline, CDR1 is GTSNPN and CDR2 is SVGIG (reference sequence). This CDR3 contains 15 residues. CDR3: CAWSAGGAGANVLTF. CDR3 DNA sequence: TGTGCCTGGTCTGCAGGGGGCGCTGGGGCCAACGTCCTGACTTTC.

This chain uses TRBV2 with TRBJ1-5, with TRBD1 identical over 9 bases. Germline V CDR1 and CDR2: SNHLY, FYNNEI. J lost 5 bases, V lost 5 bases, and 4 bases had no gene match. The CDR3 covers 14 residues. CDR3 in DNA: TGTGCCAGCAGTAAAACAGGGGGCGATCAGCCCCAGCATTTT. It is translated as CASSKTGGDQPQHF.

This chain joins TRBV30 and TRBJ2-6; 7 bases are shared with TRBD2. Germline CDR1 is GTSNPN and CDR2 is SVGIG (reference sequence). The CDR3 has 14 amino acids. The CDR3 coding sequence is TGTGCTTTGGGGGGAGGGGCTGGGGCCAACGTCCTGACTTTC. Residues: CALGGGAGANVLTF.

The chain employs TRBV2 and TRBJ1-6; D remains unclear. CDR3 size: 19 residues. The germline V and J ends were trimmed by 7 bases and 0 bases, with 22 bases remaining between them. The germline V gene has CDR1 SNHLY and CDR2 FYNNEI. DNA of the CDR3: TGTGCCAGCATAAGTGTTTCCATAGGCCTAAGCTCCTATAATTCACCCCTCCACTTT. Translating it yields CASISVSIGLSSYNSPLHF.

The chain employs TRBV19 and TRBJ2-5; maybe TRBD2 (6 bases). The CDR3 is 16 residues long. CDR1 is LNHDA, CDR2 SQIVND, per germline (reference sequence). V lost 1 base to trimming and J lost 2 bases, with 14 bases between them. This CDR3 is CASSIVGGTFQETQYF. The CDR3 DNA follows: TGTGCCAGTAGTATAGTCGGCGGGACTTTTCAAGAGACCCAGTACTTC.

The chain uses TRBV7-9 and TRBJ1-5; 8 bases match TRBD1. Germline-derived CDR1 and CDR2 are SEHNR and FQNEAQ (reference sequence). V lost 10 bases to trimming and J lost 0 bases; unmatched junction nucleotides: 5. The CDR3 runs 14 residues. CDR3 region: CAISTGGSNQPQHF. The CDR3 coding sequence is TGTGCCATTTCAACAGGGGGTAGCAATCAGCCCCAGCATTTT.

The CDR3 here is CASGLGGGETQYF. The DNA for the CDR3 is TGTGCTAGTGGTTTGGGTGGTGGGGAGACCCAGTACTTC. The rearrangement joins TRBV12-5 to TRBJ2-5; D ambiguous. The CDR3 is made up of 13 amino acids. Germline V gene lookup returns CDR1 LGHNT and CDR2 FRNRAP. Trimming cost V 1 base and J 5 bases, with 8 bases left between them.

This chain connects TRBV30 to TRBJ1-2; a weak D match, TRBD1 (5 bases). The CDR3 consists of 13 residues. Germline V gives CDR1 GTSNPN, CDR2 SVGIG (reference sequence). V lost 3 bases and J lost 0, with 8 bases in between. The CDR3 bases are TGTGCCTGGAGGTCGGGACCTAACTATGGCTACACCTTC. Translating gives CAWRSGPNYGYTF.